This T cell receptor (beta chain) was identified during a study of blood T cell repertoires in COVID-19. Whole-study context: There were acute and convalescent COVID-19 samples, and they came from the United States, Italy and Spain.

The CDR3 extends over 15 amino acids. The germline CDR1 and CDR2 sequences are LNHDA and SQIVND (reference sequence). With 5 bases removed from V and 2 bases from J, the gap between germline ends came to 15 bases. Sequencing used immunoSEQ multiplex PCR; TCRdb keeps in-frame clones, though not all of them. The profile shows 100,000 to 150,000 clones, around 76% of them singletons. This sequence joins TRBV19 and TRBJ1-2; D is unclear. This TCR was recovered from a man between 60 and 70 years old with acute or convalescent COVID-19. Sequencing was done on a sample of peripheral blood. CDR3 nucleotide sequence: TGTGCCAGTAGTGGCGGTTCCCGTATAAACTATGGCTACACCTTC. Protein sequence: CASSGGSRINYGYTF.